Below are 22 T cell receptor beta chains sequenced from a single sample in a study of cytomegalovirus exposure and HLA in healthy donors. With 60 Vbeta and 13 Jbeta primers, the PCR was carried out. Sequencing used immunoSEQ multiplex PCR; TCRdb keeps in-frame clones, though not all of them. The table lists roughly 200,000 clones, roughly 80% of them singletons. Sequenced sample: PBMCs. Every receptor here comes from a woman under 30 in good health and CMV-seronegative.

CDR3 sequence reads: CASGAGGPGNEQFF. As DNA, the CDR3 is TGTGCTAGTGGTGCGGGAGGGCCGGGGAATGAGCAGTTCTTC. The chain carries TRBV12-5 and TRBJ2-1; 9 positions agree with TRBD2. This CDR3 is built from 14 residues. With 5 bases clipped from V and 7 bases from J, the junction kept 6 bases outside the gene matches. CDR1 and CDR2 from the germline V gene are LGHNT and FRNRAP. The full variable domain, with the rest looked up from reference TRBV12-5 and TRBJ2-1, is DARVTQTPRHKVTEMGQEVTMRCQPILGHNTVFWYRQTMMQGLELLAYFRNRAPLDDSGMPKDRFSAEMPDATLATLKIQPSEPRDSAVYFCASGAGGPGNEQFFGPGTRLTVL.

The chain couples TRBV5-6 to TRBJ2-7, with 10 nucleotides matching TRBD2. The length of the CDR3 is 16 residues. Trimming took 4 bases from V and 7 from J; bases not matched to a gene: 14. Per germline, CDR1 SGHDT and CDR2 YYEEEE. CDR3 region: CASSPLAGETYEEQYV. CDR3 DNA sequence: TGTGCCAGCAGCCCGCTAGCGGGAGAGACCTACGAGGAGCAGTACGTC.

This sequence joins TRBV5-6 and TRBJ2-3; no clear D gene. V lost 2 bases to trimming and J lost 6 bases, with 7 bases between them. Germline V lookup: CDR1 SGHDT, CDR2 YYEEEE. CDR3 size: 12 residues. The CDR3 region is CASSLAPDTQYF. As DNA, the CDR3 is TGTGCCAGCAGCTTAGCTCCGGATACGCAGTATTTT. Full variable domain (rest looked up from reference TRBV5-6 and TRBJ2-3): DAGVTQSPTHLIKTRGQQVTLRCSPKSGHDTVSWYQQALGQGPQFIFQYYEEEERQRGNFPDRFSGHQFPNYSSELNVNALLLGDSALYLCASSLAPDTQYFGPGTRLTVL.

This rearrangement joins TRBV28 to TRBJ2-7; 9 bases align to TRBD2. V was clipped by 5 bases and J by 4 bases; unmatched bases: 9. The CDR3 length is 15 residues. Germline V gene lookup returns CDR1 MDHEN and CDR2 SYDVKM. The chain's CDR3 is CASSLSGTSYYEQYF. The CDR3 bases are TGTGCCAGCAGTCTAAGCGGGACTAGCTATTACGAGCAGTACTTC.

This clone appeared once. The chain uses TRBV7-2 and TRBJ1-3, with D hard to call. Trimming pared 4 bases from V and 4 bases from J, leaving 11 bases between. There are 14 residues in the CDR3. Germline CDR1 reads SGHTA; CDR2 reads FQGNSA. For the CDR3, the DNA is TGTGCCAGCAGCTCGCAATCGACAGGAAACACCATATATTTT. It codes for CASSSQSTGNTIYF.

The chain combines TRBV19 with TRBJ2-1; D is uncertain. CDR1 is LNHDA and CDR2 is SQIVND in the germline V gene (reference sequence). V lost 3 bases, J lost 3 bases, and 6 bases lay in between. The CDR3 sequence is 13 residues long. CDR3 sequence reads: CASSMSNYNEQFF. For the CDR3, the DNA is TGTGCCAGTAGTATGAGTAACTACAATGAGCAGTTCTTC.

The gene calls are TRBV5-5 and TRBJ1-5, with 7 bases fitting TRBD1. The CDR3 spans 15 residues. The V segment lost 4 bases and the J segment 1 base; nucleotides outside the gene matches: 5. CDR1 is SGHKS, CDR2 YYEKEE, per germline (reference sequence). CDR3 loop: CASSVTGWSNQPQHF. The DNA for the CDR3 is TGTGCCAGCAGCGTGACAGGGTGGAGCAATCAGCCCCAGCATTTT.

The chain combines TRBV6-1 with TRBJ2-7, with 7 positions matching TRBD2. Germline trimming cut 6 bases from V and 2 bases from J; bases unmatched to any gene: 10. Germline loops: CDR1 MNHNS, CDR2 SASEGT. The CDR3 loop spans 15 amino acids. CDR3 sequence: CASRTNRDYTYEQYV. The CDR3 DNA sequence: TGTGCCAGCAGGACCAACCGGGACTACACCTACGAGCAGTACGTC.

CDR3 in DNA: TGCAGCGTTGAGGATTTGGGAGCCGGCACAGATACGCAGTATTTT. It translates to CSVEDLGAGTDTQYF. The genes are TRBV29-1 and TRBJ2-3; maybe TRBD2 (5 bases). Germline CDR1 SQVTM, CDR2 ANQGSEA. Between the trimmed V and J ends, which lost 3 bases and 1 base, there was a span of 14 bases. This CDR3 region has 15 residues.

A few counts support this clone. The chain links TRBV28 to TRBJ1-1; a weak D match, TRBD1 (5 bases). Trimming took 7 bases from V and 4 from J, leaving 13 bases between them. The CDR3 consists of 13 residues. Germline V gene sequence: CDR1 MDHEN, CDR2 SYDVKM. CDR3 DNA: TGTGCCAGCACTCGGGGGGAAATCACTGAAGCTTTCTTT. It is translated as CASTRGEITEAFF.

The rearrangement links TRBV5-4 to TRBJ1-2; no clear D gene. The V gene lost 0 bases and the J gene lost 2 bases, with 5 bases spanning the gap. This CDR3 spans 13 amino acids. CDR1 is SGHNT and CDR2 is YYREEE in the germline V gene (reference sequence). The CDR3 protein is CASSLAENYGYTF. The CDR3 bases are TGTGCCAGCAGCTTGGCGGAGAACTATGGCTACACCTTC.

The chain uses TRBV30 and TRBJ1-6; perhaps TRBD1 as D (5 bases). The germline V gene encodes CDR1 GTSNPN and CDR2 SVGIG (reference sequence). This CDR3 has 13 amino acids. Trimming took 0 bases from V and 7 from J, leaving 7 bases between them. The CDR3 loop is CAWSVTENSPLHF. The CDR3 nucleotides are TGTGCCTGGAGTGTGACAGAAAATTCACCCCTCCACTTT.

The genes are TRBV4-1 and TRBJ2-1; tentatively, D is TRBD2 (5 bases). This CDR3 spans 16 amino acids. V was cut by 3 bases and J by 1 base, with 13 bases left in between. Germline V gene sequence: CDR1 MGHRA, CDR2 YSYEKL. CDR3 residues: CASSQQPGLSYNEQFF. The CDR3 DNA reads as TGCGCCAGCAGCCAGCAACCGGGGTTATCCTACAATGAGCAGTTCTTC.

The chain joins TRBV19 to TRBJ1-2, with 7 nucleotides matching TRBD1. Germline V lookup: CDR1 LNHDA, CDR2 SQIVND (reference sequence). There are 16 residues in the CDR3. V shed 5 bases, J shed 0 bases, and the junction held 9 bases outside the gene matches. CDR3 amino acids: CASSPSPGGPNYGYTF. CDR3 nucleotide sequence: TGTGCCAGTAGTCCGAGCCCAGGGGGGCCTAACTATGGCTACACCTTC.

This clone was observed a few times. The rearrangement joins TRBV5-6 to TRBJ2-1; TRBD2 aligns across 7 bases. Germline trimming cut 5 bases from V and 2 bases from J; bases unmatched to any gene: 16. Germline V CDR1 and CDR2: SGHDT, YYEEEE. The CDR3 contains 18 residues. This chain's CDR3 is CASSSLSSSGPTYNEQFF. In DNA, the CDR3 is TGTGCCAGCAGTTCCCTCTCTTCTAGCGGCCCTACCTACAATGAGCAGTTCTTC.

The rearrangement joins TRBV27 to TRBJ2-7, with D tentatively TRBD1 or TRBD2 (6 bases each). This CDR3 has 13 residues. Germline V lookup: CDR1 MNHEY, CDR2 SMNVEV (reference sequence). Trimming left V 7 bases short and J 7 bases short, with 17 bases between. CDR3 loop: CASNPWGAGEQYV. CDR3 coding DNA: TGTGCCAGCAATCCGTGGGGGGCGGGAGAGCAGTACGTC.

This chain joins TRBV5-6 and TRBJ1-1; 7 nucleotides line up with TRBD1. Looked up from germline, CDR1 is SGHDT and CDR2 is YYEEEE. The CDR3 has 14 residues. V shed 3 bases and J 0 bases; nucleotides not matched to a gene: 2. CDR3: CASSWDRVNTEAFF. CDR3 DNA sequence: TGTGCCAGCAGCTGGGACAGAGTGAACACTGAAGCTTTCTTT.

V usage is TRBV9 and J usage is TRBJ2-2; D perhaps matches TRBD2 (6 bases). Germline V gene sequence: CDR1 SGDLS, CDR2 YYNGEE. V lost 2 bases to trimming and J lost 7 bases, with 15 bases between them. CDR3 length equals 15 residues. CDR3 in amino acids: CASSVQAEGGGELFF. In DNA form, the CDR3 reads TGTGCCAGCAGCGTGCAAGCGGAGGGAGGCGGGGAGCTGTTTTTT.

The chain uses TRBV27 and TRBJ2-1; TRBD1 aligns across 10 bases. CDR1 is MNHEY, CDR2 SMNVEV, per germline (reference sequence). The V gene end was trimmed by 4 bases and the J gene end by 5 bases; junction bases not matched to a gene: 5. The length of the CDR3 is 15 residues. CDR3 amino acids: CASSSLGTGDNEQFF. CDR3 bases: TGTGCCAGCAGTTCCTTAGGGACAGGGGACAATGAGCAGTTCTTC.

The chain recombines TRBV10-2 with TRBJ2-2, with 11 bases matching TRBD1. Germline V CDR1 and CDR2: WSHSY, SAAADI. V dropped 4 bases and J dropped 6; count of bases not matched to a gene: 16. The CDR3 runs 19 residues. The CDR3 DNA reads TGCGCCAGCAGTGTACCCGGGACAGGGGGGAATGCGTTGCCCGGGGAGCTGTTTTTT. Amino acids: CASSVPGTGGNALPGELFF.

The J gene is TRBJ2-7, the V gene TRBV27, with TRBD2 as a possible D gene (5 bases). Trimming shortened V by 3 bases and J by 0 bases, and 12 bases separated the two germline ends. The CDR3 spans 15 residues. CDR1 is MNHEY and CDR2 is SMNVEV in the germline V gene (reference sequence). The CDR3 DNA sequence: TGTGCCAGCAGTTTTTCCGCCGGGAACTCCTACGAGCAGTACTTC. This gives the protein CASSFSAGNSYEQYF.

The chain recombines TRBV9 with TRBJ2-3, with TRBD1 matching over 7 bases. Germline V gene sequence: CDR1 SGDLS, CDR2 YYNGEE. V was pared by 0 bases and J by 2 bases, with 3 bases of the junction left unmatched. This CDR3 is built from 15 residues. The CDR3 DNA follows: TGTGCCAGCAGCGTAGAGGACAGGCTCACAGATACGCAGTATTTT. Encoded protein: CASSVEDRLTDTQYF. Drawing the rest from reference TRBV9 and TRBJ2-3, the complete variable domain is DSGVTQTPKHLITATGQRVTLRCSPRSGDLSVYWYQQSLDQGLQFLIQYYNGEERAKGNILERFSAQQFPDLHSELNLSSLELGDSALYFCASSVEDRLTDTQYFGPGTRLTVL.